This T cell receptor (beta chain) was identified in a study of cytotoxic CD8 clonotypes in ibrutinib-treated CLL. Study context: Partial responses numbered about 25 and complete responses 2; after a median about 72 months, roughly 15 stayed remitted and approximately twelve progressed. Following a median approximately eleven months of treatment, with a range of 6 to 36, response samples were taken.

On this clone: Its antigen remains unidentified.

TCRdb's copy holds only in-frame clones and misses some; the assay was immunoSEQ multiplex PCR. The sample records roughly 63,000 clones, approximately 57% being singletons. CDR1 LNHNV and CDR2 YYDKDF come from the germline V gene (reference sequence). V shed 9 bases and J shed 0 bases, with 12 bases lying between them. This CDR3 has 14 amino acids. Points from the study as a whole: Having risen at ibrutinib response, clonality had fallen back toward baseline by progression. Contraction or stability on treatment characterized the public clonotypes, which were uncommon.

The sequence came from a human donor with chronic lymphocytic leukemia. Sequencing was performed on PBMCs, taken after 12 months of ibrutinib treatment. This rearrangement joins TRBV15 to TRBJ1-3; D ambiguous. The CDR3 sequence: CATQLTVSGNTIYF. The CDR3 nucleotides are TGTGCCACGCAGCTCACAGTCTCTGGAAACACCATATATTTT.